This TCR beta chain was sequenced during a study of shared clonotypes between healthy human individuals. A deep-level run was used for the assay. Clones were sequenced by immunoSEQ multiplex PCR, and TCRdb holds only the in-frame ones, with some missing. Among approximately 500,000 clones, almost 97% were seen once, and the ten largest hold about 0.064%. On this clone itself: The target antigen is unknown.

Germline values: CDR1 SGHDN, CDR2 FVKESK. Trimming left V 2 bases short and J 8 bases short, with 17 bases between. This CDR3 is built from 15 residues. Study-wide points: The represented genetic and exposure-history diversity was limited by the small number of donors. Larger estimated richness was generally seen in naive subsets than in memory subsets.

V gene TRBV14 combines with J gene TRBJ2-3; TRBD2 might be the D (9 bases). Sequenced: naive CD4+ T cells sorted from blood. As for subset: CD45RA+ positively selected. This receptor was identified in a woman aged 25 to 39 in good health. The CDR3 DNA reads TGTGCCAGCAGCCAACCTAGCGGGACAGGTGGTACGCAGTATTTT. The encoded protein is CASSQPSGTGGTQYF.